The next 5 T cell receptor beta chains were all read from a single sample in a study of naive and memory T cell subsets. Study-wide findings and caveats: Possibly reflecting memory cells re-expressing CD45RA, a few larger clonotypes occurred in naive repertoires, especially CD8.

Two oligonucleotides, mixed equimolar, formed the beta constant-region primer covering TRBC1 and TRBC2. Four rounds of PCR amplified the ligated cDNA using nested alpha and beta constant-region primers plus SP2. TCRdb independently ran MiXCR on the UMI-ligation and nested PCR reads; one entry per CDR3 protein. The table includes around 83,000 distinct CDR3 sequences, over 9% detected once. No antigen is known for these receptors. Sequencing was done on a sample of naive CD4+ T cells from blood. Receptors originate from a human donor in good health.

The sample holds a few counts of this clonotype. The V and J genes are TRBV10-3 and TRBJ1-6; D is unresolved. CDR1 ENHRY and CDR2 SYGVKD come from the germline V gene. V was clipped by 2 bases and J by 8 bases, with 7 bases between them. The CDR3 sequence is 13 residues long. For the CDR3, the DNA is TGTGCCATCAGTGAGGACTCAGATTCACCCCTCCACTTT. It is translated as CAISEDSDSPLHF.

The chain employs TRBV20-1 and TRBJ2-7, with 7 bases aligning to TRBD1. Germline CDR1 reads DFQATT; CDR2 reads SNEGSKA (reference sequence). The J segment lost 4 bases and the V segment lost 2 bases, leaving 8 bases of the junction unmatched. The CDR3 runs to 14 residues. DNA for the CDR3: TGCAGTGCTAGATGGGGACAGAACCATTACGAGCAGTACTTC. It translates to CSARWGQNHYEQYF.

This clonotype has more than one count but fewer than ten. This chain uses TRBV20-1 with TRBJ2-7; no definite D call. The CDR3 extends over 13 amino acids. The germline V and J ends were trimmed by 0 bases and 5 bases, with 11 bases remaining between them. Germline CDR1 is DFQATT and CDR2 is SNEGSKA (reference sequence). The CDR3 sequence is CSARDVEVHEQYF. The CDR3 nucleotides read TGCAGTGCTAGAGATGTTGAGGTGCACGAGCAGTACTTC.

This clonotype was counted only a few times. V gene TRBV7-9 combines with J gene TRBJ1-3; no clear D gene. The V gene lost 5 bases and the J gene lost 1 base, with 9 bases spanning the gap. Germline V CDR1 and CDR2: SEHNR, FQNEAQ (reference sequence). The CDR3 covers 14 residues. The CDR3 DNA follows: TGTGCCAGCAGCCGCCCAGGATCTGGAAACACCATATATTTT. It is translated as CASSRPGSGNTIYF.

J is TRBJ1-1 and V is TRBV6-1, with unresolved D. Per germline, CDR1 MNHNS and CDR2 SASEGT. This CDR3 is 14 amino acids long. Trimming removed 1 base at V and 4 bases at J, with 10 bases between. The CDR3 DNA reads TGTGCCAGCAGTGAAGTGGCAGGAGGCACTGAAGCTTTCTTT. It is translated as CASSEVAGGTEAFF.